This is a list of T cell receptor beta chains from one sample in a study of cytomegalovirus exposure and HLA in healthy donors. The repertoire was sequenced with immunoSEQ multiplex PCR; TCRdb's copy has only in-frame clones and lacks some. The sample holds roughly 120,000 clones, about 80% seen once. The sequenced sample consisted of PBMCs. These receptors were collected from a female donor in good health and CMV-seropositive. CDR3s include the opening cysteine and the closing phenylalanine or tryptophan. Each record gives: J gene, clone size, D gene, V gene, CDR3 DNA, CDR3 protein. D genes are given only for firm matches. The size entry is marked missing in some rows and otherwise reads once, few, many or a size class.

TRBJ2-2	-	-	TRBV7-2	TGTGCCAGCACCTCACAGGGACGCACCGGGGAGCTGTTTTTT	CASTSQGRTGELFF
TRBJ1-5	few	TRBD1	TRBV2	TGTGCCAGCAGTTCGCCCGGGACAGGAGACGCTTGGGCCGAGGGGCCCCAGCATTTT	CASSSPGTGDAWAEGPQHF
TRBJ1-5	-	TRBD1	TRBV19	TGTGCCAGTACCCAGAGGGGGCCCCATCAGCCCCAGCATTTT	CASTQRGPHQPQHF
TRBJ2-3	-	-	TRBV11-2	TGTGCCAGCAGCTTTGGGCGGGGGCTCACAGATACGCAGTATTTT	CASSFGRGLTDTQYF
TRBJ1-1	-	-	TRBV7-2	TGTGCCAGCAGAGTTCGACAATCGAACACTGAAGCTTTCTTT	CASRVRQSNTEAFF
TRBJ1-2	-	TRBD1	TRBV6-5	TGTGCCAGCACCCCCCAGGGGGGCGACTATGGCTACACCTTC	CASTPQGGDYGYTF
TRBJ2-1	-	-	TRBV5-1	TGCGCCAGCAGCATACCGGGTCGGGAGCAGTTCTTC	CASSIPGREQFF
TRBJ1-4	-	TRBD1	TRBV28	TGTGCCAGCAGGACAGGGGAACTCGAAAAACTGTTTTTT	CASRTGELEKLFF
TRBJ1-4	-	TRBD1	TRBV2	TGTGCCAGCAGTGAAAGAGCGCCAAACAGGGGGCTTTTGACTAATGAAAAACTGTTTTTT	CASSERAPNRGLLTNEKLFF
TRBJ1-6	-	TRBD1	TRBV30	TGTGCCTGGCGCCGGACAGGCTACAACCAAAATTCACCCCTCCACTTT	CAWRRTGYNQNSPLHF
TRBJ2-5	-	TRBD2	TRBV4-2	TGTGCCAGCAGCCACGGTGGACTAGCGGGGGGCGAGACCCAGTACTTC	CASSHGGLAGGETQYF
TRBJ1-1	-	-	TRBV30	TGTGCCTGGAGTCCACGGGGGGGGCACACTGAAGCTTTCTTT	CAWSPRGGHTEAFF
TRBJ1-2	-	TRBD1	TRBV5-6	TGTGCCAGCAGCCGGGACAGGGCTTATGGCTACACCTTC	CASSRDRAYGYTF
TRBJ2-1	-	-	TRBV7-8	TGTGCCAGCAGCTTAATTCTCAGGGACTTGGATGAGCAGTTCTTC	CASSLILRDLDEQFF
TRBJ2-1	-	-	TRBV7-3	TGTGCCAGCAGCAAGGACTCCCTCAACAATGAGCAGTTCTTC	CASSKDSLNNEQFF
TRBJ2-1	-	TRBD1	TRBV19	TGTGCCAGTAGTATAGCGGTCTTGACAGGGAATGAGCAGTTCTTC	CASSIAVLTGNEQFF
TRBJ1-5	once	-	TRBV7-2	TGTGCCAGCAGCTTAGGCAGGGGCCATCAGCCCCAGCATTTT	CASSLGRGHQPQHF
TRBJ1-3	-	-	TRBV19	TGTGCCAGTAGTATAGAAACAGGGATCTCTGGAAACACCATATATTTT	CASSIETGISGNTIYF
TRBJ1-6	-	-	TRBV4-2	TGTGCCAGCAGCCAAGATCGAGCAAATTACTCACCCCTCCACTTT	CASSQDRANYSPLHF
TRBJ2-1	-	TRBD2	TRBV13	TGTGCCAGCAGCCTACGAATTAGACTAGCGGGGGGTGAGCAGTTCTTC	CASSLRIRLAGGEQFF
TRBJ1-1	-	-	TRBV30	TGTGCCTGGATCCCTATTTCCGACACTGAAGCTTTCTTT	CAWIPISDTEAFF
TRBJ2-2	-	TRBD1	TRBV25-1	TGTGCCAGCAGCATTGCCGGGACAGGGTTCCCCGGGGAGCTGTTTTTT	CASSIAGTGFPGELFF
TRBJ1-2	-	TRBD1	TRBV28	TGTGCCAGCAGTTTATTGAACAGGGGGACCTACTATGGCTACACCTTC	CASSLLNRGTYYGYTF
TRBJ1-3	-	-	TRBV5-1	TGCGCCAGCAGCTTGGACAGTAATGGAAACACCATATATTTT	CASSLDSNGNTIYF
TRBJ2-1	few	-	TRBV4-1	TGCGCCAGCAGCCAAGAGGGCCCATACAGCTACAATGAGCAGTTCTTC	CASSQEGPYSYNEQFF
TRBJ1-6	once	TRBD1	TRBV12-5	TGTGCTAGTGGTATCTTGGGACAGCCCAGGGACCTCCACTTT	CASGILGQPRDLHF
TRBJ2-1	-	-	TRBV5-1	TGCGCCAGCAGCATGACAGACTACAATGAGCAGTTCTTC	CASSMTDYNEQFF
TRBJ2-2	-	-	TRBV7-8	TGTGCCAGCAGCTTAATGGGACTCAACACCGGGGAGCTGTTTTTT	CASSLMGLNTGELFF
TRBJ1-4	-	-	TRBV28	TGTGCCAGCACCCTACACAGGAATAATGAAAAACTGTTTTTT	CASTLHRNNEKLFF
TRBJ1-6	-	-	TRBV27	TGTGCCAGCAGCCCTTCGGGGACAATGGTACGGGCCTCACCCCTCCACTTT	CASSPSGTMVRASPLHF
TRBJ1-1	-	TRBD1	TRBV5-4	TGTGCCAGCAGCTGGGACAGGTCTAGCACTGAAGCTTTCTTT	CASSWDRSSTEAFF
TRBJ2-1	-	-	TRBV30	TGTGCCTGGAGCACCTACAATGAGCAGTTCTTC	CAWSTYNEQFF
TRBJ1-2	-	TRBD1	TRBV14	TGTGCCAGCAGCCCGGGACAGGGGAGCTATGGCTACACCTTC	CASSPGQGSYGYTF